This TCR beta chain was sequenced in a study of siplizumab effects on memory and regulatory T cells. Whole-study findings and limits: The authors did not confirm suppressive function in proliferating Tregs from siplizumab cultures. Naive T cells looked more diverse than memory cells and looked like major alloresponse contributors. No naive or memory phenotype could be assigned to roughly 75-95% of proliferating clones.

The CDR3 runs to 19 residues. The germline CDR1 and CDR2 sequences are MDHEN and SYDVKM. V lost 7 bases, J lost 7 bases, and 22 bases stayed unmatched. Sequencing of each sample assayed some 9.2 x 10^4 TCR templates. Sequencing was performed with immunoSEQ multiplex PCR; in TCRdb, only in-frame clones are kept and a portion is missing. The sample lists 90,000 to 150,000 clones; 90% to 95% were seen once. A note on this clone: What it binds is not known.

The rearrangement uses TRBV28 and TRBJ1-5, with TRBD1 matching 10 bases. The source material was non-Treg CD4+ T cells sorted from blood. The receptor comes from a human donor in good health. This chain's CDR3 is CASTQGAGQTGGARQPQHF. The CDR3 DNA reads as TGTGCCAGCACCCAAGGGGCCGGCCAGACAGGGGGCGCGAGGCAGCCCCAGCATTTT.